This TCR beta chain was profiled in a study of blood T cell repertoires in COVID-19. In the authors' workflow: Amplifying reference gene primers gave estimates of nucleated cell counts. The data were produced by immunoSEQ multiplex PCR, yet TCRdb's version contains in-frame clones alone and is incomplete. The V and J calls and the clone size are those of that table, but D and trimming were determined from the DNA. The table has 130,000 to 150,000 clones, around 85% seen once. J gave up 1 base and V 1 base, and 4 bases lay outside the gene matches. CDR3 size: 15 residues. Germline V gene lookup returns CDR1 MGHRA and CDR2 YSYEKL.

V and J are TRBV4-1 and TRBJ2-7; 7 bases match TRBD2. The receptor was isolated from a woman aged 35 to 49 with active or convalescent COVID-19. Material: peripheral blood. This CDR3 is CASSQAQGGSYEQYF. CDR3 coding DNA: TGCGCCAGCAGCCAAGCCCAGGGAGGGTCCTACGAGCAGTACTTC.